These T cell receptor beta chains were read from a single sample in a study of identical twins. Each CDR3 protein is one row after TCRdb ran MiXCR on the 5' RACE reads. The sample has hundreds of thousands of distinct CDR3 sequences, more than 6.5% seen once. The sample was also linked to a second study, of yellow fever vaccine responses in identical twins.

The sequencing sample was made of memory (CD45RO+) T cells sorted from blood. Receptor source: a woman aged 18-30 years in good health. The CDR3 runs from the conserved cysteine through the conserved F or W. The order of the fields is CDR3 DNA, CDR3 protein, D gene, clone size, J gene, V gene. D genes are given only for firm matches. Expanded clones are given a class, and other clones once, few, many or no size at all.

DNA: TGTGCCAGCAGTGAAGGTACAGCGGGAATGGATACGCAGTATTTT
CDR3: CASSEGTAGMDTQYF
D: TRBD2
size: -
J: TRBJ2-3
V: TRBV6-4

DNA: TGTGCCATCAGTGGGGGTACGGGGGCGTATAATGAGCAGTTCTTC
CDR3: CAISGGTGAYNEQFF
D: -
size: -
J: TRBJ2-1
V: TRBV10-3

DNA: TGCAGTGCTAGAGATTTCGCTAGCGGGCGCCGAACCCAAGAGACCCAGTACTTC
CDR3: CSARDFASGRRTQETQYF
D: TRBD2
size: few
J: TRBJ2-5
V: TRBV20-1

DNA: TGTGCCAGTAGTCGGGACAGCCTATACGAGCAGTACTTC
CDR3: CASSRDSLYEQYF
D: TRBD1
size: few
J: TRBJ2-7
V: TRBV19

DNA: TGTGCCAGCAGCTTAAAAGTCCCAAGGCGTGATGAGCAGTTCTTC
CDR3: CASSLKVPRRDEQFF
D: -
size: many
J: TRBJ2-1
V: TRBV7-8

DNA: TGTGCCAGCAGCCGGACAGGGGGTATCTACAATGAGCAGTTCTTC
CDR3: CASSRTGGIYNEQFF
D: TRBD1
size: -
J: TRBJ2-1
V: TRBV6-2/TRBV6-3

DNA: TGTGCCAGCTCACCCGAGACAGGGGCCACCTACGAGCAGTACTTC
CDR3: CASSPETGATYEQYF
D: TRBD1
size: few
J: TRBJ2-7
V: TRBV18

DNA: TGCAGTGCCGAAAAAGAGACCCAGTACTTC
CDR3: CSAEKETQYF
D: -
size: -
J: TRBJ2-5
V: TRBV20-1

DNA: TGTGCCAGCAGTGTGGACAGGTTGACCTATGGCTACACCTTC
CDR3: CASSVDRLTYGYTF
D: TRBD1
size: -
J: TRBJ1-2
V: TRBV6-1

DNA: TGTGCCAGCAGCGCCGAGACAGGGGGTGGCTATGGCTACACCTTC
CDR3: CASSAETGGGYGYTF
D: TRBD1
size: few
J: TRBJ1-2
V: TRBV9

DNA: TGTGCCAGCACCCATGGACAGTTTATTGTTGGAGATACGCAGTATTTT
CDR3: CASTHGQFIVGDTQYF
D: -
size: -
J: TRBJ2-3
V: TRBV3-1

DNA: TGTGCCATCAGTGTAGGGGGGCGCATCAGCAATCAGCCCCAGCATTTT
CDR3: CAISVGGRISNQPQHF
D: -
size: -
J: TRBJ1-5
V: TRBV10-3

DNA: TGTGCCAGCGGAAGGGGAGGGCAGAACACTGAAGCTTTCTTT
CDR3: CASGRGGQNTEAFF
D: -
size: few
J: TRBJ1-1
V: TRBV12-3/TRBV12-4

DNA: TGCGCCAGCAGCTTGGAGGACCGGAACCAAGAGACCCAGTACTTC
CDR3: CASSLEDRNQETQYF
D: -
size: -
J: TRBJ2-5
V: TRBV5-1